In this sample, the clone carrying this T cell receptor (beta chain) turned up many times. The antigen is not known. For every donor, a draw yielded 8.5 to 10 milliliters of peripheral blood. Primed by a sample-barcoded 5' primer and a J-beta primer mix, a second PCR proceeded for about 7 to 12 cycles. From the 5' RACE reads, TCRdb called clonotypes with MiXCR, one entry per CDR3 protein. The table lists roughly 1.7 million distinct CDR3 sequences, 30% to 40% of them singletons. These data are taken from a study of blood T cells in healthy people across ages. Study-level points and caveats: Diversity estimates drawn from one million T cells were deemed underestimates. Roughly linear declines in TCR beta diversity per million T cells occurred with age.

The receptor was derived from a woman aged 25 to 39 in good health. Sequencing was carried out using blood.

The CDR3 region is CASSQDWPGQTYEQYF. The CDR3 coding sequence is TGCGCCAGCAGCCAAGATTGGCCGGGACAGACTTACGAGCAGTACTTC. The chain uses TRBV4-1 and TRBJ2-7; TRBD1 agrees at 7 bases. The junction had 9 bases not matched to a gene; V was cut back by 0 bases and J by 4 bases. Germline-derived CDR1 and CDR2 are MGHRA and YSYEKL. The CDR3 totals 16 residues.